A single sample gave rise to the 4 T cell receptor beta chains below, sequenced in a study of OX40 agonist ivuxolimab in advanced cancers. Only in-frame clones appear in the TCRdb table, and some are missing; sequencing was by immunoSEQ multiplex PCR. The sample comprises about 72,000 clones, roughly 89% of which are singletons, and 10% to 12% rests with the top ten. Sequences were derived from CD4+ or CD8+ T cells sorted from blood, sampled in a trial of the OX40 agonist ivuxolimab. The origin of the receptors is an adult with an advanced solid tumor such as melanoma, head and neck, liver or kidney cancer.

CDR3 DNA sequence: TGTGCCAGCAGCTTGCTGTCAGTGAACACTGAAGCTTTCTTT. Residues: CASSLLSVNTEAFF. The V and J genes are TRBV5-6 and TRBJ1-1; D is ambiguous. Germline-derived CDR1 and CDR2 are SGHDT and YYEEEE. The CDR3 runs 14 residues. V was clipped by 1 base and J by 0 bases, with 7 bases between them.

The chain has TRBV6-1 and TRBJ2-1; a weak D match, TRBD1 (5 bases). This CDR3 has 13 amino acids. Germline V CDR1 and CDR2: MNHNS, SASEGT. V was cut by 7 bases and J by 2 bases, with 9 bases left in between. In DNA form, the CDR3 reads TGTGCCAGCACTAGGGGTGCCTACAATGAGCAGTTCTTC. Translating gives CASTRGAYNEQFF.

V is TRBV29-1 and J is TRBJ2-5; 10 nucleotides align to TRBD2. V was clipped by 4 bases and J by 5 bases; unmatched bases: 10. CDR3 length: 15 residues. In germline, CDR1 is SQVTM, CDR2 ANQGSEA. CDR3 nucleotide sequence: TGCAGCGTTGGAGGGGCTAGCGGGAGTGGGGAGACCCAGTACTTC. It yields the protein CSVGGASGSGETQYF.

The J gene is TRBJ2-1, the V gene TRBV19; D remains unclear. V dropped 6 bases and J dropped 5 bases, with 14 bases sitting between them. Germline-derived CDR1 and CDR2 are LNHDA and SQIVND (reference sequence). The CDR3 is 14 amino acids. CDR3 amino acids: CASSSLRLDNEQFF. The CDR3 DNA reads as TGTGCCAGTAGCTCTCTGCGCCTAGACAATGAGCAGTTCTTC.